What follows are 28 T cell receptor beta chains derived from one specimen sequenced in a study of cytomegalovirus exposure and HLA in healthy donors. PCR employed 60 Vbeta and 13 Jbeta primers. Profiling relied on immunoSEQ multiplex PCR, and the TCRdb table lists in-frame clones only, not all of them. The sample's table shows some 150,000 clones. Material for sequencing was PBMCs. The receptor source for this set is a woman aged 18-30 years in good health and CMV-seronegative.

V usage is TRBV9 and J usage is TRBJ2-7, with D tentatively TRBD1 (6 bases). The V gene's germline CDR1 is SGDLS and CDR2 YYNGEE. V lost 2 bases to trimming and J lost 2 bases, with 14 bases between them. The CDR3 runs to 15 residues. This chain's CDR3 is CASSVQPGHTYEQYF. In DNA form, the CDR3 reads TGTGCCAGCAGCGTGCAACCGGGACACACCTACGAGCAGTACTTC.

This chain uses TRBV6-6 with TRBJ2-1; no reliable D call. Looked up from germline, CDR1 is MNHNY and CDR2 is SVGAGI (reference sequence). V was clipped by 4 bases and J by 7 bases, with 8 bases between them. The CDR3 totals 12 residues. The CDR3 coding sequence is TGTGCCAGCAGTTCCCCCGGTAATGAGCAGTTCTTC. It specifies CASSSPGNEQFF.

The chain recombines TRBV9 with TRBJ1-5; possible D gene TRBD1, 5 bases. V was trimmed by 0 bases and J by 3 bases, leaving 7 bases between them. The CDR3 has 14 amino acids. Germline V gene data show CDR1 as SGDLS and CDR2 as YYNGEE. CDR3 bases: TGTGCCAGCAGCGTAGGGGGCGCCAATCAGCCCCAGCATTTT. This gives the protein CASSVGGANQPQHF.

The chain recombines TRBV6-1 with TRBJ1-1; D gene ambiguous. In germline, CDR1 is MNHNS, CDR2 SASEGT. This CDR3 is 13 amino acids long. Trimming shortened V by 6 bases and J by 3 bases, and 11 bases separated the two germline ends. In DNA, the CDR3 is TGTGCCAGCAGAAAAGAGAGGGACACTGAAGCTTTCTTT. Amino acids: CASRKERDTEAFF.

The CDR3 coding sequence is TGTGCCAGCAGCTTGGCCAGGGAGCGGGAGTACACAGATACGCAGTATTTT. Amino acid sequence: CASSLAREREYTDTQYF. J is TRBJ2-3 and V is TRBV5-6; 8 bases are a match to TRBD2. This CDR3 is 17 amino acids long. CDR1 is SGHDT and CDR2 is YYEEEE in the germline V gene. The junction had 8 bases not matched to a gene; V was cut back by 0 bases and J by 2 bases.

CDR3 nucleotide sequence: TGCGCCAGCAGCTTGAACCTACAGGGCTACACAGATACGCAGTATTTT. Its protein product is CASSLNLQGYTDTQYF. The V and J genes are TRBV5-1 and TRBJ2-3, with a weak D call TRBD1 (6 bases). This CDR3 has 16 amino acids. Germline V gives CDR1 SGHRS, CDR2 YFSETQ. The V gene lost 1 base and the J gene lost 2 bases, with 14 bases spanning the gap. The full variable domain, in which reference TRBV5-1 and TRBJ2-3 provide the parts outside the CDR3, is KAGVTQTPRYLIKTRGQQVTLSCSPISGHRSVSWYQQTPGQGLQFLFEYFSETQRNKGNFPGRFSGRQFSNSRSEMNVSTLELGDSALYLCASSLNLQGYTDTQYFGPGTRLTVL.

The rearrangement uses TRBV10-3 and TRBJ1-1; 9 bases agree with TRBD1. Germline V gives CDR1 ENHRY, CDR2 SYGVKD. The V and J ends lost 6 bases and 0 bases, in that order; junction bases with no gene match: 5. The CDR3 is 15 amino acids. CDR3 DNA: TGTGCCATCAGGGAGACAGGGGGGCTGAACACTGAAGCTTTCTTT. Protein: CAIRETGGLNTEAFF.

The chain is built from TRBV28 and TRBJ2-7, with D tentatively TRBD1 (5 bases). Germline assignment: CDR1 MDHEN and CDR2 SYDVKM. The CDR3 covers 12 residues. V was cut by 2 bases and J by 4 bases, with 6 bases left in between. DNA of the CDR3: TGTGCCAGCAGTTTACAGGGTTACGAGCAGTACTTC. Its translation: CASSLQGYEQYF. The whole variable domain, remainder taken from reference TRBV28 and TRBJ2-7, is DVKVTQSSRYLVKRTGEKVFLECVQDMDHENMFWYRQDPGLGLRLIYFSYDVKMKEKGDIPEGYSVSREKKERFSLILESASTNQTSMYLCASSLQGYEQYFGPGTRLTVT.

The rearrangement uses TRBV7-9 and TRBJ2-7; 8 bases line up with TRBD2. The CDR3 covers 14 residues. The J segment lost 4 bases and the V segment lost 3 bases, leaving 5 bases of the junction unmatched. CDR1 is SEHNR, CDR2 FQNEAQ, per germline (reference sequence). DNA for the CDR3: TGTGCCAGCAGCTTGGCGGGAGGAGGGTACGAGCAGTACTTC. The encoded protein is CASSLAGGGYEQYF.

The chain employs TRBV19 and TRBJ1-4; 7 nucleotides match TRBD1. V shed 7 bases and J 4 bases; nucleotides not matched to a gene: 3. The germline gives CDR1 LNHDA, CDR2 SQIVND (reference sequence). The CDR3 runs 13 residues. The CDR3 region has the DNA TGTGCCAGTAAGGACAGGTTTAATGAAAAACTGTTTTTT. Its protein product is CASKDRFNEKLFF.

The chain uses TRBV27 and TRBJ2-7; D is perhaps TRBD2 (6 bases). This CDR3 comprises 16 residues. The ends were cut back, 5 bases at V and 4 bases at J, with 21 bases in the middle. From germline, CDR1 is MNHEY and CDR2 SMNVEV (reference sequence). The CDR3 sequence: CASSTSSSARRYEQYF. The CDR3 DNA reads as TGTGCCAGCAGTACCTCCTCTAGCGCCCGGAGGTACGAGCAGTACTTC.

The chain has TRBV4-3 and TRBJ2-2; 8 bases line up with TRBD1. V dropped 4 bases and J dropped 5; count of bases not matched to a gene: 3. The germline V gene has CDR1 LGHNA and CDR2 YSLEER. CDR3 length: 14 residues. The CDR3 sequence is CASSRTGRTGELFF. CDR3 DNA: TGCGCCAGCAGCCGGACAGGGCGGACCGGGGAGCTGTTTTTT.

This chain joins TRBV11-1 and TRBJ2-6; 8 bases map to TRBD1. CDR1 is SGHAT, CDR2 FQDESV, per germline (reference sequence). The CDR3 runs 16 residues. The trim removed 3 bases at V and 4 bases at J, leaving 5 bases unmatched. The CDR3 nucleotides are TGTGCCAGCAGCTTTCAGGGGGCGGCAGGGGCCAACGTCCTGACTTTC. Its translation: CASSFQGAAGANVLTF.

The genes are TRBV6-1 and TRBJ2-7; 10 positions match TRBD2. Germline V CDR1 and CDR2: MNHNS, SASEGT. The V segment lost 1 base and the J segment 2 bases; nucleotides outside the gene matches: 2. CDR3 length: 15 residues. This CDR3 reads CASSEGTSGAYEQYV. The CDR3 DNA sequence: TGTGCCAGCAGTGAAGGGACTAGCGGTGCCTACGAGCAGTACGTC.

J is TRBJ2-3 and V is TRBV7-2, with 7 bases that match TRBD2. V trimming: 1 base; J trimming: 8 bases; junction bases outside the gene matches: 9. CDR3 size: 15 residues. The germline CDR1 and CDR2 sequences are SGHTA and FQGNSA. The CDR3 coding sequence is TGTGCCAGCAGCTTAGGGGGCGGGAGATACGGTACGCAGTATTTT. Its translation is CASSLGGGRYGTQYF.

V and J are TRBV5-6 and TRBJ2-5; 7 nucleotides align to TRBD1. The end of the DNA is better explained by TRBJ2-7, so the J call may be wrong. The CDR3 has 14 residues. Germline CDR1 reads SGHDT; CDR2 reads YYEEEE. The CDR3, as DNA: TGTGCCAGCATCAAGACAGGGCCCCGCTACGAGCAGTACTTC. Its translation: CASIKTGPRYEQYF.

This chain connects TRBV7-9 to TRBJ2-3, with 11 bases fitting TRBD2. The J segment lost 10 bases and the V segment lost 4 bases, leaving 19 bases of the junction unmatched. Germline CDR1 reads SEHNR; CDR2 reads FQNEAQ (reference sequence). This CDR3 spans 18 amino acids. The CDR3 loop is CASSSHGALGLAGTAQYF. In nucleotides, the CDR3 is TGTGCCAGCAGCTCCCATGGGGCTCTAGGACTAGCGGGTACGGCGCAGTATTTT. Drawing the rest from reference TRBV7-9 and TRBJ2-3, the complete variable domain is DTGVSQNPRHKITKRGQNVTFRCDPISEHNRLYWYRQTLGQGPEFLTYFQNEAQLEKSRLLSDRFSAERPKGSFSTLEIQRTEQGDSAMYLCASSSHGALGLAGTAQYFGPGTRLTVL.

The chain is built from TRBV12-5 and TRBJ2-2; 9 positions agree with TRBD2. This CDR3 is 16 amino acids long. Per germline, CDR1 LGHNT and CDR2 FRNRAP. The junction had 9 bases not matched to a gene; V was cut back by 3 bases and J by 7 bases. The CDR3 loop reads CASGFGGGRADGELFF. In nucleotides, the CDR3 is TGTGCTAGTGGTTTCGGTGGCGGGAGGGCCGACGGGGAGCTGTTTTTT.

The V and J genes are TRBV30 and TRBJ1-4; a weak D match, TRBD1 (6 bases). The CDR3 consists of 15 residues. Germline CDR1 GTSNPN, CDR2 SVGIG (reference sequence). The ends were cut back, 1 base at V and 1 base at J, with 10 bases in the middle. The CDR3 bases are TGTGCCTGGAGTGAGTTCAGGGGAACTAATGAAAAACTGTTTTTT. The encoded protein is CAWSEFRGTNEKLFF.

This rearrangement joins TRBV7-9 to TRBJ2-7; 9 bases align to TRBD2. The junction had 5 bases not matched to a gene; V was cut back by 0 bases and J by 2 bases. Germline V lookup: CDR1 SEHNR, CDR2 FQNEAQ (reference sequence). The CDR3 covers 16 residues. Here the CDR3 reads CASSLAIAGATYEQYF. In DNA form, the CDR3 reads TGTGCCAGCAGCTTAGCGATAGCGGGAGCGACCTACGAGCAGTACTTC.

This chain joins TRBV2 and TRBJ1-2, with D uncertain. Germline CDR1 and CDR2: SNHLY and FYNNEI. Between the trimmed V and J ends, which lost 4 bases and 9 bases, there was a span of 15 bases. The CDR3 is 13 residues long. This CDR3 reads CASSGGPGFSYTF. DNA for the CDR3: TGTGCCAGCAGTGGTGGTCCGGGTTTTAGCTACACCTTC.

DNA for the CDR3: TGTGCCAGCACCCCTATGACAGGGTATCAGCCCCAGCATTTT. This translates into CASTPMTGYQPQHF. The chain links TRBV6-6 to TRBJ1-5; TRBD1 matches 7 bases. V shed 7 bases and J 5 bases; nucleotides not matched to a gene: 8. Germline CDR1 is MNHNY and CDR2 is SVGAGI (reference sequence). CDR3 length: 14 amino acids.

This sequence joins TRBV6-6 and TRBJ2-5; D is possibly TRBD2 (5 bases). Trimming left V 2 bases short and J 5 bases short, with 15 bases between. Germline CDR1 MNHNY, CDR2 SVGAGI (reference sequence). The CDR3 sequence is 15 residues long. The DNA of the CDR3 is TGTGCCAGCAGTTACCCCACTGAGGGCGGGGAGACCCAGTACTTC. Residues: CASSYPTEGGETQYF.

The chain links TRBV19 to TRBJ2-3; 8 nucleotides agree with TRBD2. V gave up 7 bases and J gave up 2 bases; unmatched junction bases: 8. CDR3 length: 15 residues. Per germline, CDR1 LNHDA and CDR2 SQIVND (reference sequence). The CDR3 here is CASNPGRAVTDTQYF. In DNA form, the CDR3 reads TGTGCCAGTAATCCCGGGAGGGCCGTCACAGATACGCAGTATTTT.

The gene calls are TRBV29-1 and TRBJ2-1, with TRBD2 as a possible D gene (6 bases). This CDR3 is 13 amino acids long. V was clipped by 2 bases and J by 4 bases, with 9 bases between them. Germline V gene lookup returns CDR1 SQVTM and CDR2 ANQGSEA. Here the CDR3 DNA reads TGCAGCGTTGAATTGGCGGGGTACAATGAGCAGTTCTTC. It yields the protein CSVELAGYNEQFF.

This rearrangement joins TRBV11-2 to TRBJ2-1; the D gene is possibly TRBD2 (6 bases). CDR1 is SGHAT, CDR2 FQNNGV, per germline. There are 16 residues in the CDR3. Trimming shortened V by 1 base and J by 0 bases, and 10 bases separated the two germline ends. The CDR3, as DNA: TGTGCCAGCAGCTTAGGCGGGACCCTCTCCTACAATGAGCAGTTCTTC. Translated, it gives CASSLGGTLSYNEQFF. The full variable domain, rest sourced from reference TRBV11-2 and TRBJ2-1, is EAGVAQSPRYKIIEKRQSVAFWCNPISGHATLYWYQQILGQGPKLLIQFQNNGVVDDSQLPKDRFSAERLKGVDSTLKIQPAKLEDSAVYLCASSLGGTLSYNEQFFGPGTRLTVL.

The rearrangement joins TRBV10-1 to TRBJ2-2; tentatively, D is TRBD2 (6 bases). The CDR3 has 17 residues. With 0 bases removed from V and 6 bases from J, the gap between germline ends came to 17 bases. From germline, CDR1 is WNHNN and CDR2 SYGVQD (reference sequence). CDR3 coding DNA: TGCGCCAGCAGTGAGTCGACGGAGGGAGTCCCCGCCGGGGAGCTGTTTTTT. Amino acid sequence: CASSESTEGVPAGELFF.

The chain employs TRBV30 and TRBJ2-2; possibly TRBD2 for D (5 bases). In germline, CDR1 is GTSNPN, CDR2 SVGIG (reference sequence). The V and J ends lost 8 bases and 4 bases respectively, with 17 bases between them. The CDR3 contains 14 residues. The CDR3 protein is CARTGGSGTGELFF. DNA for the CDR3: TGTGCCAGAACTGGCGGGTCGGGCACCGGGGAGCTGTTTTTT.